Shown below are 26 T cell receptor beta chains from a single sample sequenced in a study of blood T cell repertoires in COVID-19. The assay was immunoSEQ multiplex PCR, and TCRdb's table has in-frame clones only and misses some. Of roughly 170,000 clones in the sample, less than 85% were seen once. Material for sequencing was peripheral blood. These TCRs come from a woman aged 55 to 70 with COVID-19, enrolled during active disease.

This sequence joins TRBV7-2 and TRBJ1-1, with a tentative D call TRBD1 (5 bases). The germline V gene encodes CDR1 SGHTA and CDR2 FQGNSA. CDR3 length: 15 amino acids. The germline V and J ends were trimmed by 1 base and 1 base, with 10 bases remaining between them. Here the CDR3 reads CASSLVVGGNTEAFF. As DNA, the CDR3 is TGTGCCAGCAGCTTAGTAGTGGGGGGGAACACTGAAGCTTTCTTT.

The chain has TRBV5-1 and TRBJ2-3; 8 nucleotides align to TRBD2. The CDR3 has 14 residues. Per germline, CDR1 SGHRS and CDR2 YFSETQ. With V trimmed by 0 bases and J by 3 bases, 0 bases remained unmatched. In nucleotides, the CDR3 is TGCGCCAGCAGCTTGGCGGGGGGGACAGATACGCAGTATTTT. This gives the protein CASSLAGGTDTQYF.

The chain recombines TRBV4-2 with TRBJ2-2, with unresolved D. CDR1 and CDR2 (germline): LGHNA, YNFKEQ. The CDR3 has 14 residues. Trimming removed 5 bases at V and 3 bases at J, with 10 bases between. The CDR3 loop is CASSVTTYTGELFF. The CDR3 DNA is TGTGCCAGCAGCGTTACAACATACACCGGGGAGCTGTTTTTT.

This chain connects TRBV28 to TRBJ2-2; 9 nucleotides match TRBD2. Losses at the gene ends were 4 bases for V and 4 bases for J; bases not matched to a gene: 4. Germline V lookup: CDR1 MDHEN, CDR2 SYDVKM. The CDR3 runs to 15 residues. CDR3 sequence: CASSYSGSITGELFF. DNA of the CDR3: TGTGCCAGCAGTTATAGCGGGAGTATCACCGGGGAGCTGTTTTTT.

The chain couples TRBV5-1 to TRBJ2-7, with D tentatively TRBD2 (5 bases). V shed 1 base and J shed 3 bases, with 14 bases lying between them. Germline CDR1 is SGHRS and CDR2 is YFSETQ. This CDR3 is built from 15 residues. CDR3 region: CASSLNSGTYYEQYV. Written as DNA, the CDR3 is TGCGCCAGCAGCTTGAACAGCGGAACTTACTACGAGCAGTACGTC.

This chain joins TRBV3-1 (or the pseudogene TRBV3-2) and TRBJ2-7; D gene uncertain. This CDR3 region has 11 residues. CDR1 is LGHDT, CDR2 YNNKEL, per germline (reference sequence). Trimming left V 1 base short and J 6 bases short, with 4 bases between. The CDR3 region is CASSQGAEQYF. CDR3 coding DNA: TGTGCCAGCAGCCAAGGGGCCGAGCAGTACTTC.

The chain is built from TRBV27 and TRBJ2-7; no firm D call. Between the trimmed V and J ends, which lost 5 bases and 3 bases, there was a span of 20 bases. From germline, CDR1 is MNHEY and CDR2 SMNVEV (reference sequence). The CDR3 totals 16 residues. The CDR3 spells CASSPPLLQPLYEQYV. In nucleotides, the CDR3 is TGTGCCAGCAGTCCACCCCTGCTACAGCCCCTCTACGAGCAGTACGTC.

This clone was detected once. The V call is TRBV4-3, the J call TRBJ2-1, with D maybe TRBD1 (6 bases). This CDR3 has 16 residues. Germline V gene data show CDR1 as LGHNA and CDR2 as YSLEER. V shed 1 base and J shed 5 bases, with 15 bases lying between them. CDR3 loop: CASSQGTGSQNNEQFF. Written as DNA, the CDR3 is TGCGCCAGCAGCCAAGGAACAGGGTCCCAAAACAATGAGCAGTTCTTC.

This chain joins TRBV2 and TRBJ2-7; 10 positions agree with TRBD1. Germline V lookup: CDR1 SNHLY, CDR2 FYNNEI. J gave up 2 bases and V 6 bases, and 13 bases lay outside the gene matches. This CDR3 has 17 residues. The DNA of the CDR3 is TGTGCCAGCAGGCGGGACCTCGGGACAGGGGTACCCTACGAGCAGTACTTC. Amino acid sequence: CASRRDLGTGVPYEQYF.

The rearrangement links TRBV29-1 to TRBJ2-1; TRBD2 matches 8 bases. V shed 5 bases and J 9 bases; nucleotides not matched to a gene: 6. Germline lookup yields CDR1 SQVTM and CDR2 ANQGSEA. The CDR3 consists of 12 residues. The CDR3 DNA is TGCAGCGTTAGAACTAGCGGCGGTGAGCAGTTCTTC. It is translated as CSVRTSGGEQFF.

The chain employs TRBV5-6 and TRBJ1-3; tentative D call: TRBD1 (6 bases). CDR1 is SGHDT and CDR2 is YYEEEE in the germline V gene. With 4 bases removed from V and 0 bases from J, the gap between germline ends came to 17 bases. The CDR3 is 17 amino acids. The CDR3 coding sequence is TGTGCCAGCAGCCCGGCAGCCCTGGGACACTCTGGAAACACCATATATTTT. Translating it yields CASSPAALGHSGNTIYF. The variable domain in full, with the rest retrieved from reference TRBV5-6 and TRBJ1-3, is DAGVTQSPTHLIKTRGQQVTLRCSPKSGHDTVSWYQQALGQGPQFIFQYYEEEERQRGNFPDRFSGHQFPNYSSELNVNALLLGDSALYLCASSPAALGHSGNTIYFGEGSWLTVV.

J is TRBJ2-7 and V is TRBV9, with TRBD2 identical over 9 bases. Germline CDR1 SGDLS, CDR2 YYNGEE. The ends lost 3 bases at V and 7 bases at J; junction bases unmatched: 5. CDR3 length: 13 residues. Here the CDR3 DNA reads TGTGCCAGCAGCGCGGGACTAGCTAGAGAGCAGTACTTC. Its protein product is CASSAGLAREQYF. The full variable domain, completed using reference TRBV9 and TRBJ2-7, is DSGVTQTPKHLITATGQRVTLRCSPRSGDLSVYWYQQSLDQGLQFLIQYYNGEERAKGNILERFSAQQFPDLHSELNLSSLELGDSALYFCASSAGLAREQYFGPGTRLTVT.

The V and J genes are TRBV28 and TRBJ1-2; 7 bases fit TRBD1. With 5 bases clipped from V and 4 bases from J, the junction kept 1 base outside the gene matches. This CDR3 spans 12 amino acids. Per the germline V gene, CDR1 is MDHEN and CDR2 is SYDVKM. The CDR3 here is CASSPGGYGYTF. In nucleotides, the CDR3 is TGTGCCAGCAGTCCAGGGGGCTATGGCTACACCTTC.

This chain links TRBV28 with TRBJ1-4, with no clear D. This CDR3 is built from 11 residues. With 8 bases removed from V and 7 bases from J, the gap between germline ends came to 8 bases. The V gene's germline CDR1 is MDHEN and CDR2 SYDVKM. The CDR3 sequence: CASRGPEKLFF. The CDR3 bases are TGTGCCAGCCGGGGTCCTGAAAAACTGTTTTTT.

The chain uses TRBV5-4 and TRBJ2-7; D gene unclear. The CDR3 spans 12 residues. V lost 1 base and J 4 bases, leaving 6 bases between the germline ends. Germline V CDR1 and CDR2: SGHNT, YYREEE (reference sequence). Here the CDR3 DNA reads TGTGCCAGCAGCTTGTTCGGTTACGAGCAGTACTTC. Translation: CASSLFGYEQYF.

About this clone: At one end the junction does not follow the germline gene, possibly because of a read error. The CDR3 nucleotides read TGTGCCAGCCGTTTGCGGGGGGGGGACTATGGCTACACCTTC. This translates into CASRLRGGDYGYTF. This chain joins TRBV28 and TRBJ1-2; perhaps TRBD1 as D (5 bases). The CDR3 is made up of 14 amino acids. From germline, CDR1 is MDHEN and CDR2 SYDVKM.

The V and J genes are TRBV5-6 and TRBJ1-1; D may be TRBD1 (5 bases). This CDR3 has 14 amino acids. Trimming left V 1 base short and J 2 bases short, with 9 bases between. Germline CDR1 is SGHDT and CDR2 is YYEEEE. CDR3 sequence: CASSLPTGNTEAFF. CDR3 in DNA: TGTGCCAGCAGCTTGCCCACAGGCAACACTGAAGCTTTCTTT.

The V gene is TRBV24-1, the J gene TRBJ2-1; 12 bases match TRBD2. Germline trimming cut 7 bases from V and 2 bases from J; bases unmatched to any gene: 5. Germline V CDR1 and CDR2: KGHDR, SFDVKD. CDR3 size: 16 residues. The CDR3 DNA reads as TGTGCCACCAGCCCAACTAGCGGGAGGACCTACAATGAGCAGTTCTTC. This gives the protein CATSPTSGRTYNEQFF.

Here the CDR3 DNA reads TGTGCCAGCAGTGACGGAGCCTCAGGGGGCCCCTCTGTCCCGGAGACCCAGTACTTC. This sequence encodes CASSDGASGGPSVPETQYF. The V call is TRBV6-4, the J call TRBJ2-5; TRBD1 matches at 8 bases. V shed 2 bases and J 5 bases; nucleotides not matched to a gene: 19. This CDR3 comprises 19 residues. Germline V CDR1 and CDR2: MRHNA, SNTAGT.

This chain uses TRBV7-2 with TRBJ2-1, with 12 bases matching TRBD2. Germline-derived CDR1 and CDR2 are SGHTA and FQGNSA. V shed 6 bases, J shed 1 base, and the junction held 7 bases outside the gene matches. The CDR3 has 17 residues. CDR3: CASRKTSGSSSYNEQFF. In DNA, the CDR3 is TGTGCCAGCAGGAAGACTAGCGGGAGCTCATCCTACAATGAGCAGTTCTTC.

The chain links TRBV28 to TRBJ2-3; TRBD2 might be the D (5 bases). The V end was cut by 2 bases, the J end by 1 base, with 10 bases between. Germline CDR1 and CDR2: MDHEN and SYDVKM. The CDR3 covers 15 residues. The CDR3 is CASSLVGARTDTQYF. CDR3 in DNA: TGTGCCAGCAGTTTAGTGGGAGCTCGCACAGATACGCAGTATTTT.

This clone was seen many times. This chain joins TRBV29-1 and TRBJ2-7, with TRBD1 matching 7 bases. V trimming: 5 bases; J trimming: 0 bases; junction bases outside the gene matches: 7. This CDR3 comprises 14 residues. CDR1 is SQVTM and CDR2 is ANQGSEA in the germline V gene. The CDR3 is CSVPRTGSSYEQYF. CDR3 DNA: TGCAGCGTTCCCCGGACAGGTAGCTCCTACGAGCAGTACTTC.

This rearrangement joins TRBV25-1 to TRBJ2-5; maybe TRBD2 (5 bases). The V and J ends lost 1 base and 1 base respectively, with 10 bases between them. Germline-derived CDR1 and CDR2 are MGHDK and SYGVNS. This CDR3 spans 15 amino acids. Here the CDR3 reads CASSEWVALQETQYF. CDR3 bases: TGTGCCAGCAGTGAATGGGTAGCGCTCCAAGAGACCCAGTACTTC. Filled out from reference TRBV25-1 and TRBJ2-5, the complete variable domain reads EADIYQTPRYLVIGTGKKITLECSQTMGHDKMYWYQQDPGMELHLIHYSYGVNSTEKGDLSSESTVSRIRTEHFPLTLESARPSHTSQYLCASSEWVALQETQYFGPGTRLLVL.

V and J are TRBV11-2 and TRBJ1-1; 7 bases are shared with TRBD1. With 0 bases clipped from V and 3 bases from J, the junction kept 16 bases outside the gene matches. This CDR3 has 19 residues. Germline V gives CDR1 SGHAT, CDR2 FQNNGV. CDR3 bases: TGTGCCAGCAGCTTAGATGGGTTACGGACAGAGGACAGGCACACTGAAGCTTTCTTT. It codes for CASSLDGLRTEDRHTEAFF.

This clone is classed as medium-sized. This chain joins TRBV7-8 and TRBJ2-2; 9 bases map to TRBD2. Germline assignment: CDR1 SGHVS and CDR2 FQNEAQ. J was trimmed by 4 bases and V by 1 base; bases with no gene match: 4. This CDR3 comprises 16 residues. In DNA form, the CDR3 reads TGTGCCAGCAGCTTAGTAGCGGGAGTAATCACCGGGGAGCTGTTTTTT. This sequence encodes CASSLVAGVITGELFF.

This clone was detected only a few times. The V call is TRBV7-3, the J call TRBJ1-1, with TRBD1 as a possible D gene (6 bases). The V gene's germline CDR1 is SGHTA and CDR2 FQGTGA. V gave up 5 bases and J gave up 7 bases, with 20 bases separating them. The CDR3 is made up of 15 amino acids. The CDR3 coding sequence is TGTGCCAGCAGCCCGGGAGGGGGACAAGCCAGTGAAGCTTTCTTT. Translated: CASSPGGGQASEAFF.